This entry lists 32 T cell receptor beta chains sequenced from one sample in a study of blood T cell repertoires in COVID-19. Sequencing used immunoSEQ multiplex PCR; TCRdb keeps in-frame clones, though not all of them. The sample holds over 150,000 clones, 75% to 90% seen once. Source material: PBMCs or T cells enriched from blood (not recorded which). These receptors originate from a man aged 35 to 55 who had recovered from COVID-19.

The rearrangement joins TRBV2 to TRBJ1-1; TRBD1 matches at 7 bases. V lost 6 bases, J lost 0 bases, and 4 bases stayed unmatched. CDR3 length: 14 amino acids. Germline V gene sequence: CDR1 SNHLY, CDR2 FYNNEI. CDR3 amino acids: CASRGGAVNTEAFF. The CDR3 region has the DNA TGTGCCAGCAGAGGGGGCGCGGTGAACACTGAAGCTTTCTTT.

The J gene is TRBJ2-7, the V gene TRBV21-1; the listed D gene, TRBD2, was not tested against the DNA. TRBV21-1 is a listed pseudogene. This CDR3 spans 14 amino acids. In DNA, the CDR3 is TGTGCCAGCAGCACAACTAGCGACACCTACGAGCAGTACTTC. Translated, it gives CASSTTSDTYEQYF.

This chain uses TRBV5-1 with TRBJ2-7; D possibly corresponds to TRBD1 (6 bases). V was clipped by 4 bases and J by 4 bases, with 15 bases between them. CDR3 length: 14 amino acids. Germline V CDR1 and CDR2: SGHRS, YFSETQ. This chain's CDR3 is CASSRADGQYEQYF. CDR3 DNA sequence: TGCGCCAGCAGCCGGGCGGACGGACAGTACGAGCAGTACTTC.

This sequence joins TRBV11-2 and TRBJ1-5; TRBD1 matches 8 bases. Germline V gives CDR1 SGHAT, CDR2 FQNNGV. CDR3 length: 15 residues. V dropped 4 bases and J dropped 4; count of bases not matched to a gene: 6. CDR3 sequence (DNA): TGTGCCAGCAGCTCATTGACAGGGGAGAATCAGCCCCAGCATTTT. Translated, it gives CASSSLTGENQPQHF.

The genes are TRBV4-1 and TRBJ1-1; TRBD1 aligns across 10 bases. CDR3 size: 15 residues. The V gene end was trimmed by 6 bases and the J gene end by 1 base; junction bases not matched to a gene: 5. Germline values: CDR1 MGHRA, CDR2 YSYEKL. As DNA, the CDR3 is TGCGCCAGCAGAAGGGACAGGGGAGAGAACACTGAAGCTTTCTTT. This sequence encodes CASRRDRGENTEAFF.

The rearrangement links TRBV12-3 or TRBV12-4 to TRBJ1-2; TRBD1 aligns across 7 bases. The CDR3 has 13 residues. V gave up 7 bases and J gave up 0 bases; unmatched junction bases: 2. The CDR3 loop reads CASNTGANYGYTF. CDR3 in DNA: TGTGCCAGCAACACAGGGGCTAACTATGGCTACACCTTC.

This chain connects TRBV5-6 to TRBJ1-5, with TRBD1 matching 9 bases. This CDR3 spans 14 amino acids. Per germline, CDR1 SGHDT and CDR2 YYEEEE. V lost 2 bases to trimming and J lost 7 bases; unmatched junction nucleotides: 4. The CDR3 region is CASSFGTGHQPQHF. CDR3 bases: TGTGCCAGCAGCTTCGGGACAGGGCACCAGCCCCAGCATTTT.

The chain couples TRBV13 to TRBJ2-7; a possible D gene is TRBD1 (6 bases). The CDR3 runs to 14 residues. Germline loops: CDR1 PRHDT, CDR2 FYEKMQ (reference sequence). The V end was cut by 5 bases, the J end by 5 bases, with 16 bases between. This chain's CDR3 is CASSPRRGDNEQYF. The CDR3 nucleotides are TGTGCCAGCAGCCCAAGGCGAGGGGACAACGAGCAGTACTTC.

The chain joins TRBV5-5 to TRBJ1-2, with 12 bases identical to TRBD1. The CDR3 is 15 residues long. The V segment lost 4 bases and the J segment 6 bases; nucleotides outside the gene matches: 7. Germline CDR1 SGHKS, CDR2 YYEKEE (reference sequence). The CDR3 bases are TGTGCCAGCAGCGGGACAGGGGGCGCAGTTGATGGCTACACCTTC. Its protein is CASSGTGGAVDGYTF.

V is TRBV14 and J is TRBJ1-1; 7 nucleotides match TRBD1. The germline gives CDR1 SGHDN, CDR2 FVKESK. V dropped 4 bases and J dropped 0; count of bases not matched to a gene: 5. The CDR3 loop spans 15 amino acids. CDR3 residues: CASSRQGELNTEAFF. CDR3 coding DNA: TGTGCCAGCAGCCGGCAGGGGGAATTGAACACTGAAGCTTTCTTT.

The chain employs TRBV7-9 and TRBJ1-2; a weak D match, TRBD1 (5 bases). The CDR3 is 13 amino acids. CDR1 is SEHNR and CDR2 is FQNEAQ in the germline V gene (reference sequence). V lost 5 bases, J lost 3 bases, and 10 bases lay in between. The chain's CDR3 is CASSPVTDYGYTF. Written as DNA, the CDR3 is TGTGCCAGCAGCCCAGTGACAGACTATGGCTACACCTTC. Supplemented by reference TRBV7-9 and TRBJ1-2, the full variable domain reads DTGVSQNPRHKITKRGQNVTFRCDPISEHNRLYWYRQTLGQGPEFLTYFQNEAQLEKSRLLSDRFSAERPKGSFSTLEIQRTEQGDSAMYLCASSPVTDYGYTFGSGTRLTVV.

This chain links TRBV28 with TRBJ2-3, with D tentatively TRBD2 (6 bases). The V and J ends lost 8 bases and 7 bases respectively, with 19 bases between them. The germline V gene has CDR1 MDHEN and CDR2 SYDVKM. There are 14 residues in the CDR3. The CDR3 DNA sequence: TGTGCCAGCCAGTCGGGAGAGTCAGGAAATACGCAGTATTTT. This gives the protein CASQSGESGNTQYF.

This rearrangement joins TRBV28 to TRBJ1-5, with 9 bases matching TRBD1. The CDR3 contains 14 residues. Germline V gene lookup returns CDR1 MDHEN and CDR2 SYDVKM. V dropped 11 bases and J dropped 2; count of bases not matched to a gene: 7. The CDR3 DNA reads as TGTGCCGGGAGCCGGGACAGGGGCAATCAGCCCCAGCATTTT. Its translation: CAGSRDRGNQPQHF.

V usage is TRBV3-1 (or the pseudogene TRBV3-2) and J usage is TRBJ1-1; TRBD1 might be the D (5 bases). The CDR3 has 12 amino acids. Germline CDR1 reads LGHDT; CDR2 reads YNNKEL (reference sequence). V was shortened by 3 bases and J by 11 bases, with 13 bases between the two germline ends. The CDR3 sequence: CASSQSQGGAFF. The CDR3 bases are TGTGCCAGCAGCCAGTCGCAGGGAGGCGCTTTCTTT.

CDR3 in amino acids: CASSEASPGGVLNTEAFF. CDR3 nucleotide sequence: TGTGCCAGCAGTGAAGCGTCCCCGGGGGGGGTATTGAACACTGAAGCTTTCTTT. The chain recombines TRBV2 with TRBJ1-1; D possibly corresponds to TRBD1 (5 bases). The V gene's germline CDR1 is SNHLY and CDR2 FYNNEI. V was shortened by 0 bases and J by 0 bases, with 17 bases between the two germline ends. This CDR3 region has 18 residues.

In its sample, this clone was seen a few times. CDR3 amino acids: CASRRGGNTEAFF. The DNA for the CDR3 is TGTGCCAGTCGGAGGGGGGGGAACACTGAAGCTTTCTTT. The gene calls are TRBV12-3 or TRBV12-4 and TRBJ1-1; D possibly corresponds to TRBD1 (6 bases). The CDR3 runs to 13 residues. V was pared by 9 bases and J by 1 base, with 12 bases between.

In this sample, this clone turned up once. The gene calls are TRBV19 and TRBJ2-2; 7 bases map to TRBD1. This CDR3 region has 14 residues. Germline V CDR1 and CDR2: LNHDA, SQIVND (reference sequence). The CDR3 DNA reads TGTGCAGCAGCAAGGACAGGACTCACCGGGGAGCTGTTTTTT. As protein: CAAARTGLTGELFF.

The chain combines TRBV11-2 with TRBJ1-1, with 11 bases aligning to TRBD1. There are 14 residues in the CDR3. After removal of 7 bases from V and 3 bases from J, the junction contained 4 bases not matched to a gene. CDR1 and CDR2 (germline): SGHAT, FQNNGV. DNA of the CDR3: TGTGCCAGCATCCCGGGACAGGGGGACACTGAAGCTTTCTTT. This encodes CASIPGQGDTEAFF.

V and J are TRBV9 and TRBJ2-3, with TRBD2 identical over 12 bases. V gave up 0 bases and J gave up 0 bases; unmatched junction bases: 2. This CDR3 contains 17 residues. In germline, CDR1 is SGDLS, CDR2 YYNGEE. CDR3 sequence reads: CASSVVGTSGSTDTQYF. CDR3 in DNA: TGTGCCAGCAGCGTAGTAGGGACTAGCGGGAGCACAGATACGCAGTATTTT.

The CDR3 loop is CASLDSGNQPQHF. The CDR3 bases are TGTGCCAGCTTGGACTCTGGGAATCAGCCCCAGCATTTT. The chain employs TRBV6-5 and TRBJ1-5; D ambiguous. Germline CDR1 is MNHEY and CDR2 is SVGAGI. The length of the CDR3 is 13 residues. The V end was cut by 8 bases, the J end by 4 bases, with 12 bases between.

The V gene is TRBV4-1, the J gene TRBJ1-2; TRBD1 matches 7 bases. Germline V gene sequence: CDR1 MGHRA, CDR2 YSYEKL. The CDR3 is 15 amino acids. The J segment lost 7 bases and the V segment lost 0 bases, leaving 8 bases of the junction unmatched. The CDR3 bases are TGCGCCAGCAGCCAAGAGCTAGGGGGCTACGGTGGCTACACCTTC. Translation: CASSQELGGYGGYTF.

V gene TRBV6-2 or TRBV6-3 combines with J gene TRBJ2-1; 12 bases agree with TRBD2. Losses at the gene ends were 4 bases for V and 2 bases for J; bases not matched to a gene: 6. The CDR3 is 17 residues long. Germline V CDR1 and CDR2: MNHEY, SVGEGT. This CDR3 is CASSFRLAGATYNEQFF. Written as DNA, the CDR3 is TGTGCCAGCAGTTTCCGACTAGCGGGAGCGACCTACAATGAGCAGTTCTTC.

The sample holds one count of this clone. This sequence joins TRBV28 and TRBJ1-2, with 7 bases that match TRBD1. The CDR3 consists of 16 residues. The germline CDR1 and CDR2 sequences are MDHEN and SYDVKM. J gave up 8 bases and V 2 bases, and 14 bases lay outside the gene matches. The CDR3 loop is CASSLVSLAGGKGYTF. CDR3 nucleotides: TGTGCCAGCAGTTTAGTTTCTTTAGCAGGGGGGAAAGGCTACACCTTC.

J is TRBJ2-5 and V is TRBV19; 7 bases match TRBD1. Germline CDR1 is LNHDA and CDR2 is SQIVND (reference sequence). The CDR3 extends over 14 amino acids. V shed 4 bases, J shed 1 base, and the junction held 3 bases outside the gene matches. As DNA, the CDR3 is TGTGCCAGTAGTACGGGGACAGCCCAAGAGACCCAGTACTTC. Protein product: CASSTGTAQETQYF.

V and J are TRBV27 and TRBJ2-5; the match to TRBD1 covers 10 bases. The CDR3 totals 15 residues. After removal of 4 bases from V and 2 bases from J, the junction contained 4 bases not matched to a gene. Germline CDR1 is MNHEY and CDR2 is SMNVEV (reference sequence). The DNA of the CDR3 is TGTGCCAGCAGTTCCCTGGACAGGGGGCAAGAGACCCAGTACTTC. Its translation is CASSSLDRGQETQYF.

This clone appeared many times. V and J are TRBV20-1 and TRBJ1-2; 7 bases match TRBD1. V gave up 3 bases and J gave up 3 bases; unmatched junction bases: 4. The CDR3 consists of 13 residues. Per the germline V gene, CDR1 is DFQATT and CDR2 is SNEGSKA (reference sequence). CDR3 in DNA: TGCAGTGCTAGTGGAGGGGGCGACTATGGCTACACCTTC. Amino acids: CSASGGGDYGYTF.

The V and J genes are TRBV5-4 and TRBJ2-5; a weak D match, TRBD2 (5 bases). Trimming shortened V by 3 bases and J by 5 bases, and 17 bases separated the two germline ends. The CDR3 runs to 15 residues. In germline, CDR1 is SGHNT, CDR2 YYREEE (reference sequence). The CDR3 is CASSSGREKGETQYF. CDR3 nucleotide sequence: TGTGCCAGCAGCTCAGGACGGGAAAAAGGGGAGACCCAGTACTTC. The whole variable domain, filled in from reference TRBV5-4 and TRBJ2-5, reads ETGVTQSPTHLIKTRGQQVTLRCSSQSGHNTVSWYQQALGQGPQFIFQYYREEENGRGNFPPRFSGLQFPNYSSELNVNALELDDSALYLCASSSGREKGETQYFGPGTRLLVL.

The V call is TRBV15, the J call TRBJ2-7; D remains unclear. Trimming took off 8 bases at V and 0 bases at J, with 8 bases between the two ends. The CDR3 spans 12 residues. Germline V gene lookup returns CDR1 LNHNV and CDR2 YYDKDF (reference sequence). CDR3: CATHDNSYEQYF. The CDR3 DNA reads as TGTGCCACCCACGACAACTCCTACGAGCAGTACTTC. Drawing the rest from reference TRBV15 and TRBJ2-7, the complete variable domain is DAMVIQNPRYQVTQFGKPVTLSCSQTLNHNVMYWYQQKSSQAPKLLFHYYDKDFNNEADTPDNFQSRRPNTSFCFLDIRSPGLGDTAMYLCATHDNSYEQYFGPGTRLTVT.

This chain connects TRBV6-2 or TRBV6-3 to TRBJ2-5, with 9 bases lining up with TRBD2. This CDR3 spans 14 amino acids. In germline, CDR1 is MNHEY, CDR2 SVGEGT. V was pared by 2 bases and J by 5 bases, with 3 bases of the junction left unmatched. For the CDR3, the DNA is TGTGCCAGCAGTTACGTAGCGGGAGAGGAGACCCAGTACTTC. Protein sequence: CASSYVAGEETQYF.

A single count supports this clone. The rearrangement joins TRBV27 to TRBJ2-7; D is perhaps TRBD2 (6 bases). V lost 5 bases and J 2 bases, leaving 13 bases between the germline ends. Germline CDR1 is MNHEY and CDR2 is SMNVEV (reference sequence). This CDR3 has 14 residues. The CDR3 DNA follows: TGTGCCAGCAGTACTGGGGACTCCCCCTACGAGCAGTACTTC. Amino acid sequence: CASSTGDSPYEQYF.

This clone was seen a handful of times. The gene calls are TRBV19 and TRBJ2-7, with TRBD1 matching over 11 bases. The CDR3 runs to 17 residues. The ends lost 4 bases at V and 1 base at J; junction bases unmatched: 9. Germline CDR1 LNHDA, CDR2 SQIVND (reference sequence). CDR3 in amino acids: CASSTPSDRGRSYEQYF. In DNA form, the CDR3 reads TGTGCCAGTAGTACCCCCTCGGACAGGGGGCGATCCTACGAGCAGTACTTC.

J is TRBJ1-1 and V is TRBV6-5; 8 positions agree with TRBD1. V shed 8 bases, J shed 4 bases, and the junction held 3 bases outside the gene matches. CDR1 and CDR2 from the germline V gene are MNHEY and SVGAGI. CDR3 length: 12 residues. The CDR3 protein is CASEDRATEAFF. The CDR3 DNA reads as TGTGCCAGCGAGGACAGGGCCACTGAAGCTTTCTTT.